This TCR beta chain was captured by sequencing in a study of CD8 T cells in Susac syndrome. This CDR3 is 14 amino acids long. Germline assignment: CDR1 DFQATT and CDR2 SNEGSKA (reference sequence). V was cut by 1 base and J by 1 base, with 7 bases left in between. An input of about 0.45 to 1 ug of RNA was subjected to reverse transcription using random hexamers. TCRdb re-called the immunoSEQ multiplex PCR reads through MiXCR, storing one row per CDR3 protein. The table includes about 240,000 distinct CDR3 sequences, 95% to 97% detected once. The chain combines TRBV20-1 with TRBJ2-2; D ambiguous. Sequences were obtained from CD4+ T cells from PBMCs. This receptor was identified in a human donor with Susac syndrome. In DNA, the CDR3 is TGCAGTGCTAGAGTGGGCGGGAACACCGGGGAGCTGTTTTTT. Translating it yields CSARVGGNTGELFF.